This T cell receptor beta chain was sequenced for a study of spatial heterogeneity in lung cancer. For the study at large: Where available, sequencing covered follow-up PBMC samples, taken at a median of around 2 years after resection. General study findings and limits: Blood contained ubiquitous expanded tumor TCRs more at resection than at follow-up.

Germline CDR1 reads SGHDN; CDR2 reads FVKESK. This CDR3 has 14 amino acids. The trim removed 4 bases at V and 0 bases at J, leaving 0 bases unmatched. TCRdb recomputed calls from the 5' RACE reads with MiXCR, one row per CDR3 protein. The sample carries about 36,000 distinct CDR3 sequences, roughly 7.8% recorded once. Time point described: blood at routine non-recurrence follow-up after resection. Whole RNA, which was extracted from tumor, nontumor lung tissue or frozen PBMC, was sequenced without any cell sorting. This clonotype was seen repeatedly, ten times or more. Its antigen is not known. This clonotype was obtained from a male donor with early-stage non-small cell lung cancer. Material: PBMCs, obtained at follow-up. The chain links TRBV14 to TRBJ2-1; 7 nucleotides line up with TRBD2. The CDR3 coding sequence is TGTGCCAGCAGCCGGGGGGGCTCCTACAATGAGCAGTTCTTC. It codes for CASSRGGSYNEQFF.